Listed below are T cell receptor beta chains from one sample, sequenced in a study of PD-1 blockade in classical Hodgkin lymphoma. The table came from immunoSEQ multiplex PCR; TCRdb's copy has only in-frame clones and leaves some out. The table lists tens of thousands of clones, just over 70% of them singletons. The sequencing used peripheral blood mononuclear cells (PBMCs), collected before the second cycle of nivolumab. These receptors were collected from a human donor with classical Hodgkin lymphoma. Each CDR3 is given with its conserved first and last residue. D genes are given only for firm matches. Size tells how often a clone was seen (once, few, many) or the class of an expanded clone, and some rows leave it out.

v_call	clone_size	d_call	j_call	cdr3_aa	cdr3_nt
TRBV12-5	NA	NA	TRBJ2-3	CASGLFLSGLTDTQYF	TGTGCTAGTGGTTTGTTTTTGAGCGGGCTCACAGATACGCAGTATTTT
TRBV6-6	once	TRBD1	TRBJ1-1	CASSRDRQNTEAFF	TGTGCCAGCAGCCGGGACAGACAGAACACTGAAGCTTTCTTT
TRBV4-3	NA	TRBD1	TRBJ1-1	CASSQGLQGARNTEAFF	TGCGCCAGCAGCCAGGGGCTACAGGGGGCTAGGAACACTGAAGCTTTCTTT
TRBV7-9	NA	NA	TRBJ2-3	CASSFLAPGEGADTQYF	TGTGCCAGCAGCTTCTTAGCCCCCGGGGAAGGGGCAGATACGCAGTATTTT
TRBV6-6	NA	TRBD2	TRBJ2-7	CASRRSGAVSYEQYF	TGTGCCAGCAGGCGTAGCGGGGCTGTCTCCTACGAGCAGTACTTC
TRBV6-5	NA	TRBD1	TRBJ2-1	CASSYLGTGSTLEQFF	TGTGCCAGCAGTTACCTTGGGACAGGTAGTACCCTAGAGCAGTTCTTC
TRBV6-5	once	NA	TRBJ1-2	CATQLGYTF	TGTGCCACTCAACTTGGCTACACCTTC
TRBV5-5	NA	NA	TRBJ1-4	CASSFTGTANEKLFF	TGTGCCAGCAGTTTTACCGGGACGGCGAATGAAAAACTGTTTTTT
TRBV7-9	NA	TRBD1	TRBJ2-7	CASSLGGTGSEQYF	TGTGCCAGCAGCTTAGGTGGGACAGGGAGCGAGCAGTACTTC
TRBV4-1	NA	NA	TRBJ2-5	CASSQQLGGTQYF	TGCGCCAGCAGCCAACAGCTGGGGGGGACCCAGTACTTC
TRBV5-1	NA	TRBD1	TRBJ1-2	CASSKDRGRSYGYTF	TGCGCCAGCAGCAAGGACAGGGGGCGCTCATATGGCTACACCTTC
TRBV28	few	TRBD2	TRBJ2-7	CASSVGLVEYEQYF	TGTGCCAGCAGTGTGGGACTAGTCGAGTACGAGCAGTACTTC
TRBV18	NA	TRBD1	TRBJ1-1	CASSPGTENTEAFF	TGTGCCAGCTCACCAGGGACAGAAAACACTGAAGCTTTCTTT
TRBV5-1	NA	NA	TRBJ2-2	CASSFKGNTGELFF	TGCGCCAGCAGCTTTAAGGGGAACACCGGGGAGCTGTTTTTT
TRBV19	NA	NA	TRBJ1-4	CASRAPSNEKLFF	TGTGCCAGTCGGGCCCCTTCCAATGAAAAACTGTTTTTT
TRBV28	NA	NA	TRBJ1-1	CASSLQPMNTEAFF	TGTGCCAGCAGTTTACAACCCATGAACACTGAAGCTTTCTTT
TRBV6-5	NA	NA	TRBJ2-7	CASSYSGGHRYYEQYF	TGTGCCAGCAGTTACTCCGGGGGACACCGGTACTACGAGCAGTACTTC
TRBV7-2	NA	NA	TRBJ1-1	CASSRLVTNTEAFF	TGTGCCAGCAGCCGTTTAGTCACGAACACTGAAGCTTTCTTT
TRBV5-1	NA	NA	TRBJ2-1	CASSQTASSYNEQFF	TGCGCCAGCAGCCAGACGGCGAGCTCCTACAATGAGCAGTTCTTC
TRBV30	NA	NA	TRBJ2-3	CAWSPSQGRTDTQYF	TGTGCCTGGAGTCCTTCACAGGGGAGGACAGATACGCAGTATTTT
TRBV10-1	few	TRBD2	TRBJ2-3	CASSESGGFYTDTQYF	TGCGCCAGCAGTGAGTCGGGGGGGTTTTACACAGATACGCAGTATTTT
TRBV6-5	NA	TRBD2	TRBJ2-3	CASSVAGGRNTQYF	TGTGCCAGCAGTGTAGCGGGAGGGAGAAATACGCAGTATTTT
TRBV6-6	NA	TRBD1	TRBJ1-1	CASSFLRTGSAEAFF	TGTGCCAGCAGTTTCCTTAGGACAGGGTCGGCTGAAGCTTTCTTT
TRBV4-2	NA	NA	TRBJ1-5	CASSQDGGFQPQHF	TGTGCCAGCAGCCAAGATGGGGGGTTTCAGCCCCAGCATTTT
TRBV13	few	TRBD2	TRBJ2-4	CASSTGLAGDLAKNIQYF	TGTGCCAGCAGCACGGGACTAGCGGGAGACTTAGCCAAAAACATTCAGTACTTC
TRBV9	NA	NA	TRBJ1-2	CASSVATTANYGYTF	TGTGCCAGCAGCGTAGCTACGACAGCTAACTATGGCTACACCTTC
TRBV7-2	NA	TRBD2	TRBJ2-3	CASSIGTRGTDTQYF	TGTGCCAGCAGCATCGGGACTAGGGGCACAGATACGCAGTATTTT
TRBV6-5	NA	NA	TRBJ2-3	CASSLGDTQYF	TGTGCCAGCAGTTTGGGGGATACGCAGTATTTT
TRBV15	NA	NA	TRBJ2-7	CATSRDGQREYEQYF	TGTGCCACCAGCAGAGATGGACAGCGTGAATACGAGCAGTACTTC
TRBV5-1	NA	TRBD1	TRBJ1-1	CASSMVQGENTEAFF	TGCGCCAGCAGCATGGTACAGGGGGAGAACACTGAAGCTTTCTTT
TRBV2	NA	NA	TRBJ2-1	CASSTSNEQFF	TGTGCCAGCAGTACGAGTAATGAGCAGTTCTTC
TRBV27	NA	NA	TRBJ1-4	CASSGQFLATNEKLFF	TGTGCCAGCTCCGGACAGTTCCTTGCAACTAATGAAAAACTGTTTTTT
TRBV29-1	NA	NA	TRBJ1-2	CSVNRDTREGYTF	TGCAGCGTAAACCGGGACACCCGTGAAGGCTACACCTTC
TRBV2	once	NA	TRBJ2-7	CASGIGYEQYF	TGTGCCAGTGGAATCGGCTACGAGCAGTACTTC